These T cell receptor beta chains were read from a single sample in a study of CD8+ T cells in alopecia areata. Generated by immunoSEQ multiplex PCR, the TCRdb table keeps only in-frame clones and is missing some. The repertoire holds roughly 100,000 clones, with approximately 52% as singletons. Sequenced input: CD4+ T cells sorted from blood. The receptors shown here come from a human donor in good health. CDR3s include the opening cysteine and the closing phenylalanine or tryptophan. D genes are given only for firm matches. Clone size appears in some rows only: once, few, many, or a class for an expanded clone.

d_call j_call v_call clone_size cdr3_aa cdr3_nt
NA TRBJ1-3 TRBV30 NA CAESGGFSGNTIYF TGTGCCGAATCCGGGGGTTTCTCTGGAAACACCATATATTTT
NA TRBJ1-3 TRBV7-9 NA CASSLGSSGNTIYF TGTGCCAGCAGCTTAGGGAGCTCTGGAAACACCATATATTTT
NA TRBJ1-1 TRBV29-1 NA CSAGETGYEAFF TGCAGCGCAGGAGAAACAGGGTATGAAGCTTTCTTT
NA TRBJ1-2 TRBV30 NA CAWSSGLGYTF TGTGCCTGGAGTTCAGGGCTTGGCTACACCTTC
TRBD2 TRBJ2-3 TRBV11-3 NA CASSSGLAGSRGDTQYF TGTGCCAGCAGCTCCGGACTAGCGGGATCGCGGGGGGATACGCAGTATTTT
NA TRBJ1-5 TRBV29-1 NA CSARDNNQPQHF TGCAGCGCCAGGGACAACAATCAGCCCCAGCATTTT
NA TRBJ2-7 TRBV9 NA CASSVGVGHLYEQYF TGTGCCAGCAGCGTAGGTGTGGGACACCTCTACGAGCAGTACTTC
TRBD2 TRBJ2-7 TRBV6-5 once CASTKQLGGSYEQYF TGTGCCAGCACCAAACAACTCGGGGGGTCCTACGAGCAGTACTTC
NA TRBJ2-7 TRBV7-2 NA CASSPQDGGSYEQYF TGTGCCAGCAGCCCCCAGGACGGAGGCTCCTACGAGCAGTACTTC
NA TRBJ1-5 TRBV19 NA CASTRTVDQPQHF TGTGCCAGTACCAGGACAGTAGACCAGCCCCAGCATTTT
NA TRBJ1-1 TRBV6-6 NA CASRQGNLGAAEAFF TGTGCCAGCAGACAGGGAAATTTGGGTGCGGCTGAAGCTTTCTTT
NA TRBJ2-3 TRBV7-9 NA CASSPQGLISTDTQYF TGTGCCAGCAGCCCCCAGGGACTTATTAGCACAGATACGCAGTATTTT
NA TRBJ1-5 TRBV4-2 NA CASSQYRVRPGGNQPQHF TGTGCCAGCAGCCAGTACAGGGTCCGCCCGGGGGGCAATCAGCCCCAGCATTTT
NA TRBJ2-7 TRBV6-1 NA CASSDGTGNYEQYF TGTGCCAGCAGTGACGGGACGGGGAACTACGAGCAGTACTTC
NA TRBJ2-5 TRBV5-6 NA CASSLETGGTQETQYF TGTGCCAGCAGCTTGGAGACCGGGGGTACCCAAGAGACCCAGTACTTC
NA TRBJ2-7 TRBV15 NA CATSRDPPYEQYF TGTGCCACCAGCAGAGACCCACCCTACGAGCAGTACTTC
NA TRBJ2-5 TRBV29-1 few CSVESGGQETQYF TGCAGCGTTGAGTCCGGGGGCCAAGAGACCCAGTACTTC
NA TRBJ2-2 TRBV28 NA CASRENTGELFF TGTGCCAGCAGGGAAAACACCGGGGAGCTGTTTTTT
TRBD1 TRBJ1-4 TRBV15 NA CATSSRQGANEKLFF TGTGCCACCAGCAGCCGACAGGGGGCTAATGAAAAACTGTTTTTT
NA TRBJ1-5 TRBV28 NA CASSLSNNQPQHF TGTGCCAGCAGTTTATCAAACAATCAGCCCCAGCATTTT
NA TRBJ1-2 TRBV18 NA CASSPDMAGGYGYTF TGTGCCAGCTCACCGGACATGGCGGGTGGCTATGGCTACACCTTC
TRBD2 TRBJ2-5 TRBV5-5 few CASSRLAEETQYF TGTGCCAGCAGCCGACTAGCCGAAGAGACCCAGTACTTC
NA TRBJ2-7 TRBV7-2 once CASSLRTSYEQYF TGTGCCAGCAGCTTAAGGACATCCTACGAGCAGTACTTC
TRBD2 TRBJ2-3 TRBV6-5 NA CASSYSAGGHQDTQYF TGTGCCAGCAGTTACTCAGCGGGGGGGCATCAAGATACGCAGTATTTT
TRBD1 TRBJ2-3 TRBV27 NA CASSSRQGRTDTQYF TGTGCCAGCAGTTCTCGACAGGGCCGCACAGATACGCAGTATTTT
NA TRBJ1-4 TRBV28 NA CASSFRGRSEKLFF TGTGCCAGCAGTTTCCGGGGACGGAGTGAAAAACTGTTTTTT
TRBD2 TRBJ2-3 TRBV28 NA CASTGGSTDTQYF TGTGCCAGCACGGGGGGAAGCACAGATACGCAGTATTTT
NA TRBJ2-3 TRBV25-1 many CASSLDGTDTQYF TGTGCCAGCAGTCTGGACGGCACAGATACGCAGTATTTT
TRBD1 TRBJ2-1 TRBV9 NA CASSADGDRGNEQFF TGTGCCAGCAGCGCCGATGGGGACAGGGGGAATGAGCAGTTCTTC
TRBD2 TRBJ2-1 TRBV6-1 few CASSERGAGPSNEQFF TGTGCCAGCAGTGAACGAGGAGCGGGGCCGTCCAATGAGCAGTTCTTC